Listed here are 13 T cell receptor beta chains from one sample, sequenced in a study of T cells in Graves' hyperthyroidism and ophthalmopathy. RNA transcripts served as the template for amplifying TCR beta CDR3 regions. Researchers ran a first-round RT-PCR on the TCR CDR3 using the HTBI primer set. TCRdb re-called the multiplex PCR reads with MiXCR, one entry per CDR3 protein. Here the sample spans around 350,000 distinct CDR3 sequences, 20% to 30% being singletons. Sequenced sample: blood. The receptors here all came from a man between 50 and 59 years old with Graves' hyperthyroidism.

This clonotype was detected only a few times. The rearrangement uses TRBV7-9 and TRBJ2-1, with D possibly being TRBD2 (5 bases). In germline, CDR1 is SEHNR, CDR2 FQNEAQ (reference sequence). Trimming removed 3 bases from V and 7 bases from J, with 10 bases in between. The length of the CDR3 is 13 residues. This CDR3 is CASSFGERNEQFF. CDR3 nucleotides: TGTGCCAGCAGCTTTGGGGAGAGAAATGAGCAGTTCTTC.

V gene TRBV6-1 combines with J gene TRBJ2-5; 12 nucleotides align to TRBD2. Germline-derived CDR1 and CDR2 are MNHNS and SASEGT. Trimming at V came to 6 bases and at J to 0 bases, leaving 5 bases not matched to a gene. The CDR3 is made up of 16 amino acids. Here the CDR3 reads CASSQGLAGNQETQYF. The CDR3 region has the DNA TGTGCCAGCAGCCAGGGACTAGCGGGTAACCAAGAGACCCAGTACTTC.

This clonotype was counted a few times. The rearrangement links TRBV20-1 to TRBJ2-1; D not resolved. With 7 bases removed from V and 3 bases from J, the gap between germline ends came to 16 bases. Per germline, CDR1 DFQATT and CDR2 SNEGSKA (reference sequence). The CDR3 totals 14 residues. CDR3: CSVLSRADYNEQFF. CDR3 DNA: TGCAGTGTCTTGTCGCGCGCCGACTACAATGAGCAGTTCTTC.

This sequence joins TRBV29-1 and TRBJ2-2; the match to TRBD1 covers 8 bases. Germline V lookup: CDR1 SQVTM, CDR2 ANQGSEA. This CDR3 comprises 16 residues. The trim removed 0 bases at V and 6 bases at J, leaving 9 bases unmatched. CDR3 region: CSVEDLRGLSAGELFF. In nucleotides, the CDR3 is TGCAGCGTTGAAGATCTCAGGGGGCTCAGTGCCGGGGAGCTGTTTTTT.

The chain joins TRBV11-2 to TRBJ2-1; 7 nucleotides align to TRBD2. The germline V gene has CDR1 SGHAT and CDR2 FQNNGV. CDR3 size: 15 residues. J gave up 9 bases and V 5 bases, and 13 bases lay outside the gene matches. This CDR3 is CASSPRTRTYSEQFF. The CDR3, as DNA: TGTGCCAGCAGCCCAAGGACTAGAACGTATAGTGAGCAGTTCTTC.

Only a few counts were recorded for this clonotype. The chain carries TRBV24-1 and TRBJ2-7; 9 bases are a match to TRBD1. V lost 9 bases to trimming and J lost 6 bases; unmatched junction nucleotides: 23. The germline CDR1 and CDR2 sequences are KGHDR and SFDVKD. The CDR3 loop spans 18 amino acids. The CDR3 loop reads CATRPPPRTGEPRGEQYF. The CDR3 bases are TGTGCCACCCGACCCCCCCCAAGGACAGGGGAACCCCGAGGCGAGCAGTACTTC.

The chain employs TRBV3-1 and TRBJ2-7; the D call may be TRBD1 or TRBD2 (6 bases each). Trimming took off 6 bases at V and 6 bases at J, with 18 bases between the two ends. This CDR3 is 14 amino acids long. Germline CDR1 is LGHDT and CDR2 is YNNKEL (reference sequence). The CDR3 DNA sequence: TGTGCCAGCAGTGGGGGGCACCAAGGGTCCGAGCAGTACTTC. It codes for CASSGGHQGSEQYF.

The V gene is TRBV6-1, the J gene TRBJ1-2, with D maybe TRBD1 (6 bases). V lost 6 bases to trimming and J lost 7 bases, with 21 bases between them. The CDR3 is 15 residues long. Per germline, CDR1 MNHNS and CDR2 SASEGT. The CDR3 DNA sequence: TGTGCCAGCAGCCCCTATGTAGGGGGGCAAGGTGGCTACACCTTC. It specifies CASSPYVGGQGGYTF.

The CDR3, as DNA: TGTGCCACCAGCAGGAAACAGGGCTTGGGCAATCAGCCCCAGCATTTT. Protein sequence: CATSRKQGLGNQPQHF. The chain links TRBV15 to TRBJ1-5, with D maybe TRBD1 (6 bases). The V end lost 3 bases, the J end lost 2 bases, and 14 bases lay between the germline ends. The CDR3 contains 16 residues. Germline V CDR1 and CDR2: LNHNV, YYDKDF (reference sequence).

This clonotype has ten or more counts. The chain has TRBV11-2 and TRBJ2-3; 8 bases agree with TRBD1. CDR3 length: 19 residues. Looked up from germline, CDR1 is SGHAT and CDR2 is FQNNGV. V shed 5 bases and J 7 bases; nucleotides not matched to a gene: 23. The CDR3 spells CASSTIKLQTGETRNTQYF. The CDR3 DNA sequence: TGTGCCAGCAGCACTATAAAACTCCAGACAGGGGAGACGAGAAATACGCAGTATTTT.

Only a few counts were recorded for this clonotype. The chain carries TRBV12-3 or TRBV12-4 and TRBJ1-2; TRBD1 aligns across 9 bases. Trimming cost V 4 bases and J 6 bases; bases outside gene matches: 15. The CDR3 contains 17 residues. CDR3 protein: CASSSKYLETGGNGYTF. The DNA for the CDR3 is TGTGCCAGCAGTTCTAAATATCTTGAGACAGGGGGAAATGGCTACACCTTC.

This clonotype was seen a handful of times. CDR3 nucleotides: TGCAGCGTTGAAGAGAAGGGCGGGGAGCTGTTTTTT. Amino acid sequence: CSVEEKGGELFF. The chain links TRBV29-1 to TRBJ2-2; no definite D call. V lost 0 bases and J lost 7, with 6 bases in between. This CDR3 region has 12 residues. The germline CDR1 and CDR2 sequences are SQVTM and ANQGSEA.

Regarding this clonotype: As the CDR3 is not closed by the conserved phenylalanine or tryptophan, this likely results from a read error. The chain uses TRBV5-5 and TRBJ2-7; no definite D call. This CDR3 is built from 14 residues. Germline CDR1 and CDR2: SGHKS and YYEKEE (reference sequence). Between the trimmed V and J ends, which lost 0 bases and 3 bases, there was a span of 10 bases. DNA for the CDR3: TGTGCCAGCAGCTTGGATCTGGTGAACTACGAGCAGTACCTC. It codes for CASSLDLVNYEQYL.